Sequencing of this TCR beta chain was carried out in a study of T cells after yellow fever vaccination. Template switching by 5'RACE produced TCR cDNA, adding a universal primer site and UMIs. TCRdb passed the 5' RACE reads through MiXCR, listing each CDR3 protein once. The table has approximately 150,000 distinct CDR3 sequences, approximately 6.2% seen once; the top ten hold 2.9%. Trimming took off 4 bases at V and 1 base at J, with 14 bases between the two ends. The germline gives CDR1 SGHRS, CDR2 YFSETQ. This CDR3 has 15 amino acids. The input for sequencing was CD4+ T cells sorted from PBMCs, taken on the day of the first yellow fever vaccination. This chain joins TRBV5-1 and TRBJ1-1, with D uncertain. This TCR came from a man younger than 35 who received the YFV17D yellow fever vaccine. The DNA of the CDR3 is TGCGCCAGCAGCACCGGAAGCACCCAGAACACTGAAGCTTTCTTT. Protein sequence: CASSTGSTQNTEAFF.